These T cell receptor beta chains were read from a single sample in a study of T-cell memory formation after mild COVID-19. TCRdb reanalysed the 5' RACE reads using MiXCR and keeps one entry per CDR3 protein. Among hundreds of thousands of distinct CDR3 sequences listed, about a fifth were seen once. Sequencing was carried out using PBMCs or a T cell subset sorted from them (not recorded which). The receptors originated from an adult woman who had mild COVID-19 (a few samples of this study predate the infection). Cell type and time point are not known. The CDR3 runs from the conserved cysteine through the conserved F or W. The order of the fields is V gene, D gene, clone size, J gene, CDR3 DNA, CDR3 protein. D genes are given only for firm matches. The size field is filled for only some rows; it gives once, few, many or a size class.

V: TRBV5-1
D: NA
size: NA
J: TRBJ1-1
DNA: TGCGCCAGCAGCGTCCGCACAGCGAACACTGAAGCTTTCTTT
CDR3: CASSVRTANTEAFF

V: TRBV20-1
D: NA
size: NA
J: TRBJ2-3
DNA: TGCAGTGGGGGGCCGGGAGATACGCAGTATTTT
CDR3: CSGGPGDTQYF

V: TRBV6-6
D: TRBD2
size: NA
J: TRBJ2-7
DNA: TGTGCCAGCAATATAGGACTAGCGGGAGGCGAGCAGTACTTC
CDR3: CASNIGLAGGEQYF

V: TRBV6-5
D: TRBD1
size: few
J: TRBJ2-7
DNA: TGTGCCAGCAGTTACTACCGCCCGGACAGGAGCTCCTACGAGCAGTACTTC
CDR3: CASSYYRPDRSSYEQYF

V: TRBV24-1
D: TRBD1
size: NA
J: TRBJ2-1
DNA: TGTGCCACCAGTGATCCGGGACAGGTGACGGGTGAGCAGTTCTTC
CDR3: CATSDPGQVTGEQFF

V: TRBV20-1
D: TRBD2
size: many
J: TRBJ2-7
DNA: TGCAGTGCTCAGACGGGGGGAGCAACCTACGAGCAGTACTTC
CDR3: CSAQTGGATYEQYF

V: TRBV4-3
D: NA
size: many
J: TRBJ2-1
DNA: TGCGCCAGCAGAATCAGGGTAGGGTACAATGAGCAGTTCTTC
CDR3: CASRIRVGYNEQFF

V: TRBV19
D: NA
size: NA
J: TRBJ2-1
DNA: TGTGCCAGTAGTATTAGGAGCGCAAGTGAGCAGTTCTTC
CDR3: CASSIRSASEQFF

V: TRBV7-2
D: TRBD1
size: few
J: TRBJ2-7
DNA: TGTGCCAGCAGCTTTGGACAGGGGGCAAAGGTCGAGCAGTACTTC
CDR3: CASSFGQGAKVEQYF

V: TRBV10-3
D: TRBD1
size: many
J: TRBJ2-5
DNA: TGTGCCACTACGGTGAGGGGGCTGGGGCAAGAGACCCAGTACTTC
CDR3: CATTVRGLGQETQYF

V: TRBV7-3
D: TRBD2
size: NA
J: TRBJ2-1
DNA: TGTGCCAGCAGCTCAACCCGGGGACTAGCGTGGAATGAGCAGTTCTTC
CDR3: CASSSTRGLAWNEQFF

V: TRBV29-1
D: NA
size: NA
J: TRBJ1-2
DNA: TGCAGCGTTTGGCGGACGGATGGCTACACCTTC
CDR3: CSVWRTDGYTF

V: TRBV24-1
D: TRBD1
size: NA
J: TRBJ2-7
DNA: TGTGCCACCAGTGATCCGGGACAGGGGGACGAGCAGTACTTC
CDR3: CATSDPGQGDEQYF

V: TRBV4-2
D: NA
size: NA
J: TRBJ2-6
DNA: TGTGCCAGCAGCCAACTGACTGGTGGGGCCAACGTCCTGACTTTC
CDR3: CASSQLTGGANVLTF

V: TRBV9
D: NA
size: few
J: TRBJ2-5
DNA: TGTGCCAGCAGCGTCGATCAAGAGACCCAGTACTTC
CDR3: CASSVDQETQYF

V: TRBV12-3/TRBV12-4
D: NA
size: few
J: TRBJ2-4
DNA: TGTGCCAGCTCGTCGGAGTCCCCTTTAGACATTCAGTACTTC
CDR3: CASSSESPLDIQYF

V: TRBV30
D: NA
size: few
J: TRBJ1-1
DNA: TGTGCCTGGAGCCCTCAGGTAACCATGAACACTGAAGCTTTCTTT
CDR3: CAWSPQVTMNTEAFF

V: TRBV5-1
D: NA
size: few
J: TRBJ2-2
DNA: TGCGCCAGCCGACAGCAAACGAACACCGGGGAGCTGTTTTTT
CDR3: CASRQQTNTGELFF

V: TRBV19
D: NA
size: NA
J: TRBJ1-5
DNA: TGTGCCAGTAGTATGCAGCGTGGACGCAATCAGCCCCAGCATTTT
CDR3: CASSMQRGRNQPQHF

V: TRBV6-6
D: NA
size: NA
J: TRBJ2-1
DNA: TGTGCCAGCAGTCCCCGGGACGGAAAGCAGTTCTTC
CDR3: CASSPRDGKQFF

V: TRBV6-5
D: TRBD1
size: NA
J: TRBJ1-2
DNA: TGTGCCAGCAGGGCATGGGGACAGGGGGATGGCTACACCTTC
CDR3: CASRAWGQGDGYTF

V: TRBV4-2
D: NA
size: NA
J: TRBJ2-7
DNA: TGTGCCAGCAGCCAAACGGCTAGCGTCTCCTACGAGCAGTACTTC
CDR3: CASSQTASVSYEQYF

V: TRBV6-5
D: TRBD1
size: NA
J: TRBJ1-4
DNA: TGTGCCAGCAGCCCCACCGGGACAGGGGGCGCGGGGGGAAAACTGTTTTTT
CDR3: CASSPTGTGGAGGKLFF

V: TRBV5-5
D: NA
size: NA
J: TRBJ2-7
DNA: TGTGCCAGCAGCTTGGCGGCAGGGGACTACTACGAGCAGTACTTC
CDR3: CASSLAAGDYYEQYF

V: TRBV12-3/TRBV12-4
D: NA
size: NA
J: TRBJ2-1
DNA: TGTGCCAGCAGTCCAGAGAACGCTCAGAATGAGCAGTTCTTC
CDR3: CASSPENAQNEQFF

V: TRBV5-6
D: TRBD1
size: NA
J: TRBJ2-5
DNA: TGTGCCAGCAGCAAGGGGGACAGGGTGTTAGGAGAGACCCAGTACTTC
CDR3: CASSKGDRVLGETQYF

V: TRBV5-1
D: NA
size: NA
J: TRBJ2-7
DNA: TGCGCCAGCAGCGTACTACCACAGGGAACGGTCTACGAGCAGTACTTC
CDR3: CASSVLPQGTVYEQYF

V: TRBV27
D: TRBD1
size: NA
J: TRBJ1-1
DNA: TGTGCCAGCACCGCGACAGGGGGCAGCGCTGAAGCTTTCTTT
CDR3: CASTATGGSAEAFF

V: TRBV5-1
D: NA
size: NA
J: TRBJ2-1
DNA: TGCGCCAGCAGCTTGATGAGGGGGGCCGGAGGTGATGAGCAGTTCTTC
CDR3: CASSLMRGAGGDEQFF

V: TRBV5-4
D: NA
size: NA
J: TRBJ2-1
DNA: TGTGCCAGCAGCGCCGACAGAATCCACAATGAGCAGTTCTTC
CDR3: CASSADRIHNEQFF

V: TRBV7-9
D: NA
size: NA
J: TRBJ2-1
DNA: TGTGCCAGCAGTCAAGGACTACCATACAATGAGCAGTTCTTC
CDR3: CASSQGLPYNEQFF

V: TRBV29-1
D: TRBD2
size: few
J: TRBJ2-1
DNA: TGCAGCGCCCCGGGACTAGCGGGGTTGAATGAGCAGTTCTTC
CDR3: CSAPGLAGLNEQFF

V: TRBV9
D: TRBD2
size: NA
J: TRBJ2-2
DNA: TGTGCCAGCAGCGTTCAGCGGGGACCGCGCACCGGGGAGCTGTTTTTT
CDR3: CASSVQRGPRTGELFF

V: TRBV19
D: NA
size: NA
J: TRBJ1-5
DNA: TGTGCCAGTCAAGGGTGGGGTAATCAGCCCCAGCATTTT
CDR3: CASQGWGNQPQHF

V: TRBV5-4
D: NA
size: few
J: TRBJ2-7
DNA: TGTGCCAGCAGACTGGACCGCGACGAGCAGTACTTC
CDR3: CASRLDRDEQYF

V: TRBV15
D: NA
size: few
J: TRBJ2-1
DNA: TGTGCCACCAGCAGAGCTAGCGAGGGATCCAGTGAGCAGTTCTTC
CDR3: CATSRASEGSSEQFF